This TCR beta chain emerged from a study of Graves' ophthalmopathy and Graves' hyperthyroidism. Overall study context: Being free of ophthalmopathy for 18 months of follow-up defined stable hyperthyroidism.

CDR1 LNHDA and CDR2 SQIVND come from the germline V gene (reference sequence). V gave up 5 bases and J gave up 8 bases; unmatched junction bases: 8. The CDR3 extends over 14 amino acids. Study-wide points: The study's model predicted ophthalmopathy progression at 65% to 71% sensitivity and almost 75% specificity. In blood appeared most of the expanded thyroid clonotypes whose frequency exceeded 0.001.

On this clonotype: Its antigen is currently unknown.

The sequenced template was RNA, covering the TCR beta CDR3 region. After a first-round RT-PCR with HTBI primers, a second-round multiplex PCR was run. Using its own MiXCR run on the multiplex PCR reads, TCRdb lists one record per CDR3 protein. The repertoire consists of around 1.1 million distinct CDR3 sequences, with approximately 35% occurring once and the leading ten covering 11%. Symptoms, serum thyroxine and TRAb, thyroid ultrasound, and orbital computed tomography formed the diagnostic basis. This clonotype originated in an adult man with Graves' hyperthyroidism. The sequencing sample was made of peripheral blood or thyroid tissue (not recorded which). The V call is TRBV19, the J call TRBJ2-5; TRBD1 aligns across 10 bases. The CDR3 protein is CASSPWTGGHTQYF. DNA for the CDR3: TGTGCCAGTAGTCCATGGACAGGGGGACATACCCAGTACTTC. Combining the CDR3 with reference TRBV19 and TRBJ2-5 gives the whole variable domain DGGITQSPKYLFRKEGQNVTLSCEQNLNHDAMYWYRQDPGQGLRLIYYSQIVNDFQKGDIAEGYSVSREKKESFPLTVTSAQKNPTAFYLCASSPWTGGHTQYFGPGTRLLVL.